The text below deals with one T cell receptor beta chain. Its antigen is currently not known. Nothing much larger sits one base from this clone, and base qualities are not available. These data are taken from a study of cytomegalovirus exposure and HLA in healthy donors listed by TCRdb under 2017. The study in broad terms: According to an earlier analysis of 450 to 650 of the donors, 200 million or so T cells yielded roughly 110 million unique TCR beta sequences and 276 Gb of sequence data. Roughly 310 gigabases of sequencing data and tens of millions of unique TCR sequences were included in an early release covering several hundred HLA-typed donors. Of the approximately 400 genotyped donors, about 80% fell in the genetic ancestry cluster associated with self-reported Caucasian donors. The study aimed to test whether signatures of past pathogen exposure could be identified by cataloging public T cell receptors. The study profiled the T cell repertoires of 550 to 700 subjects by immunosequencing and related them to cytomegalovirus serostatus. Besides the first cohort of 550 to 750 subjects, a separate validation cohort made up of 120 or so different subjects was used. To predict cytomegalovirus infection status, the study brought together high-throughput TCR immunosequencing, statistical association of individual TCRs with disease status, and machine learning. In a later analysis, previously published TCR beta repertoires from 670 or so donors were re-analyzed and high-resolution HLA genotyping was added so that TCR occurrence patterns could be studied. Rather than using new phenotypic data, the later analysis identified candidate immune exposures from TCR beta sequences and from how often those sequences occurred across donors. To decide whether each TCR beta V gene segment behaved as functional or pseudogenic, an earlier analysis of approximately 600 of the donors relied on high-throughput TCR beta sequencing. Donor age, sex, ethnicity and CMV serostatus were compiled together with the repertoire data. A later genetic analysis took genome-wide SNP genotypes for about 65% of the 666 donors and used that subset as a discovery cohort. Every repertoire in the discovery cohort had been generated on one and the same sequencing platform. HLA typing included class I and class II loci at four-digit resolution. The number of typed donors differed by locus: about 629-640 for A, B, C, DRB1 and DQB1; some 500 for DQA1; 606 for DPA1; and around 470 for DPB1. Because of strong linkage in the cohort, roughly five DR-DQ haplotypes were treated as single units for association and clustering. Among some 410 genotyped donors of the cohort, an average of about 220,000 unique TCR beta nucleotide sequences was sequenced per donor, of which about 18% were non-productive. The investigation overall reported the following: Most TCR sequences were seen in very few donors, while some public TCRs were found in many individuals. The authors suggested that the approach could potentially be extended to other disease states and immunological phenotypes. The 87-base-pair reads could not distinguish some IMGT-functional V segments, including TRBV6-2 and TRBV6-3, so those segments were excluded. Because some donors lacked HLA typing at each locus, the association tests relied only on the typed subset. In an earlier analysis of more than 500 of the donors, most TCR beta V segments appeared in productive rearrangements about 90% or about 30% of the time, broadly matching IMGT annotations. Only TCR beta chains were sequenced in this cohort, and the absence of alpha or paired-chain data limited detectable features. A further reported finding was that TCR beta sequences accurately predicted the HLA-A and HLA-B alleles for most subjects in the first cohort. Over 15 rarely observed V segments, including chromosome 9 orphons, were excluded from the earlier analysis of just under 600 of the donors because counts were too low. For the cohort, immune exposure information was limited to CMV serostatus. In both the original and validation cohorts, the classifier was reported to diagnose cytomegalovirus status with high specificity and sensitivity. Three of the identified cytomegalovirus-associated TCR beta chains were confirmed in vitro to be specific for cytomegalovirus antigens. Sequencing depth was assumed to be roughly uniform across donors in the presence/absence analyses, though that assumption may not hold. Strong co-occurrence of HLA alleles, especially DR and DQ, made assigning TCR associations to individual alleles difficult. The study gave a list of around 170 TCR beta chains associated with cytomegalovirus. In a later analysis, TCR association rates were found to vary across HLA loci, with the most associated TCRs seen for DRB1 alleles and the fewest for HLA-C alleles. Most CMV-associated TCR beta chains appeared to be HLA-restricted in a later analysis, and the HLA associations seemed to be driven largely by CMV exposure. A later analysis reported that several top co-occurrence clusters appeared linked to parvovirus B19, influenza, CMV and Epstein-Barr virus. Compared with equally common non-associated chains, HLA-associated TCR beta chains in a later analysis were more clonally expanded and had lower generation probabilities. At a false discovery rate of 0.05, a later analysis linked roughly 17,000 TCR beta sequences to specific HLA alleles. According to a later genetic analysis, donors in an Asian-associated ancestry cluster had fewer N-insertions in productive TCRs than the approximately 690-donor mean. A group of highly shared sequence variants was considered likely to be a technical artifact of the sequencing pipeline. V-gene and J-gene trimming of TCR beta chains was associated with a missense DCLRE1C variant in a later genetic analysis, and the association was replicated in an independent cohort. Linkage disequilibrium might explain the correlated functional status among segregating V segments, but an unknown experimental factor could not be ruled out.

In total, approximately 690 healthy bone marrow donors made up the cohort. All cohort members were sampled while nominally healthy, although unrecorded immune exposures were likely present. The donor was CMV seronegative and belonged to the group of 350 to 400 seronegative cohort members. A peripheral blood sample was collected from each donor, and TCR beta sequencing was performed on peripheral blood mononuclear cells. Genomic DNA was extracted from the blood cell samples with the Qiagen DNeasy Blood Extraction Kit. The method behind the library was the immunoSEQ multiplex PCR assay. For the multiplex PCR, a mixture combining 60 forward primers for TCR Vbeta segments and 13 reverse primers for TCR Jbeta segments was used. The CDR3 region of rearranged TCR beta genes was amplified from genomic DNA by a multiplex PCR assay. On the Illumina HiSeq System, the amplified TCR beta libraries were sequenced as 87-base-pair reads. The authors processed their data as follows. A later analysis tallied 75 million to 95 million unique TCR beta chains across the 700 or so repertoires, and about 10 million of those chains were shared by two or more donors. A nearest-neighbor algorithm error-corrected the raw reads and collapsed the reads into unique sequences, merging closely related sequences to remove PCR and sequencing errors. To assign V, D and J gene segments, CDR3 sequences were aligned to IMGT reference sequences. For a sequence to be retained, at least a six-nucleotide match to both a V gene segment and a J gene segment was required. A rearrangement counted as productive if the CDR3 had no stop codons and remained in frame with V and J, and every other rearrangement counted as non-productive. CDR3 was defined according to IMGT convention as the region running from the second conserved V-encoded cysteine to the conserved J-encoded phenylalanine. In an earlier analysis of 550 to 650 of the donors, sequences lacking an unambiguous match to a single V gene segment were excluded. In an earlier analysis of roughly 600 of the donors, a V segment was called functional when productive rearrangements were above 56.7%, and segregating when the standard deviation between donors exceeded 5%. To diagnose cytomegalovirus status from the catalog of TCR beta chain sequences, a statistical classification framework was built. A later analysis assigned V and J genes by comparing TCR nucleotide sequences with IMGT/GENE-DB human TR gene sequences. The TCRdist pipeline was used in a later analysis to assign CDR3 sequences and most-parsimonious VDJ recombination scenarios. In a later analysis, each TCR beta chain was defined by its CDR3 amino acid sequence together with its V-gene family, and reads without a unique V-gene family were excluded. A later analysis removed 550 to 650 highly shared, low-generation-probability nucleotide sequences to deal with suspected cross-contamination and a sequencing artifact. A later analysis calculated a clonal expansion index for each public chain from normalized within-repertoire ranks of inferred template counts. In a later analysis, generation probabilities were computed with a VDJ recombination model fitted to out-of-frame rearrangements, and the resulting probabilities were checked against IGoR. A later analysis scored TCR-TCR, TCR-HLA and TCR-CMV co-occurrence with hypergeometric tests, applying a repertoire-size bias correction to TCR pairs. In a later analysis, false discovery rates were estimated by permuting HLA or CMV assignments 20 times. A later analysis grouped co-occurring TCRs with DBSCAN, adding TCRdist sequence similarity when clustering within HLA-allele-positive subsets. Repertoires with fewer than 30,000 or more than 120,000 public chains, plus five repertoires with anomalous nucleotide sharing, were excluded from co-occurrence clustering. This immuneACCESS table, as held by TCRdb, lists in-frame sequences with V and J called but not all clones. Of the missing ones, under half trace to an unresolved V gene in checked studies; the others have no known cause. D and trimming come from the DNA, and the V and J calls and clone size come from that table. The sample has fewer than 250,000 clones on record, 79% of them singletons. 1.6% of the sample is held by the ten biggest clonotypes.

Based on the germline V gene (reference sequence), the CDR1 and CDR2 sequences are MNHNY and SVGAGI. For this chain, trimming is 7 bases at the V end and 1 base at the J end, and the number of junction bases without a gene match is 4. From cysteine to phenylalanine, the CDR3 is 13 amino acids long. The kept DNA is CDR3 alone, 39 bases in frame from the first base. Sequencing was done on a sample of PBMCs. The TCR was taken from a woman aged 18-35 years in good health and CMV-seronegative. The chain is encoded by TRBV6-6 joined to TRBJ2-7; 7 bases in between match TRBD1. Here is the DNA: TGTGCCAGCACCCTGACAGGGTCCTACGAGCAGTACTTC. Protein translation: CASTLTGSYEQYF.